The 24 T cell receptor beta chains in this list originate from one sample, sequenced in a study of blood T cells in healthy people across ages. The authors ran a second PCR of about 6 to 12 cycles using a sample-barcoded 5' primer and a J-beta primer mix. TCRdb reprocessed the 5' RACE reads via MiXCR and lists one record per CDR3 protein. The data contain 1,100,000 or so distinct CDR3 sequences, 40% to 50% of them singletons. Sample: blood. The source is a woman aged 55-70 years in good health.

J is TRBJ1-2 and V is TRBV28; D uncertain. Trimming shortened V by 5 bases and J by 6 bases, and 13 bases separated the two germline ends. CDR1 is MDHEN and CDR2 is SYDVKM in the germline V gene. This CDR3 region has 13 residues. CDR3 region: CASSLEGGDGYTF. As DNA, the CDR3 is TGTGCCAGCAGTCTAGAGGGCGGGGATGGCTACACCTTC.

This chain joins TRBV27 and TRBJ1-2; a possible D gene is TRBD1 (5 bases). The CDR3 consists of 14 residues. Trimming removed 2 bases from V and 4 bases from J, with 11 bases in between. Germline V gene data show CDR1 as MNHEY and CDR2 as SMNVEV (reference sequence). CDR3 bases: TGTGCCAGCAGTTTAGGAGCGGGACCCTATGGCTACACCTTC. Its translation: CASSLGAGPYGYTF.

The rearrangement joins TRBV28 to TRBJ2-1; a weak D match, TRBD2 (5 bases). The ends were cut back, 8 bases at V and 1 base at J, with 12 bases in the middle. The CDR3 has 14 amino acids. Germline V gives CDR1 MDHEN, CDR2 SYDVKM. CDR3 protein: CASEGPLSYNEQFF. CDR3 DNA sequence: TGTGCCAGCGAGGGTCCACTATCCTACAATGAGCAGTTCTTC.

This clonotype has just a few counts. The genes are TRBV27 and TRBJ2-7; D unclear. With 5 bases removed from V and 3 bases from J, the gap between germline ends came to 14 bases. The CDR3 contains 14 residues. The germline gives CDR1 MNHEY, CDR2 SMNVEV (reference sequence). This CDR3 is CASSHRAKDYEQYF. DNA for the CDR3: TGTGCCAGCAGTCACCGGGCAAAAGACTACGAGCAGTACTTC.

V gene TRBV12-5 combines with J gene TRBJ2-7; 12 bases are a match to TRBD2. From germline, CDR1 is LGHNT and CDR2 FRNRAP. The V gene end was trimmed by 5 bases and the J gene end by 0 bases; junction bases not matched to a gene: 11. The CDR3 totals 18 residues. This chain's CDR3 is CASGETSGSVLGSYEQYF. In DNA form, the CDR3 reads TGTGCTAGTGGTGAGACTAGCGGGAGTGTTCTAGGCTCCTACGAGCAGTACTTC.

The V call is TRBV6-1, the J call TRBJ1-1; possibly TRBD1 for D (6 bases). The CDR3 runs 15 residues. CDR1 MNHNS and CDR2 SASEGT come from the germline V gene. Trimming pared 6 bases from V and 1 base from J, leaving 15 bases between. The CDR3 sequence is CASRAGGGGNTEAFF. CDR3 DNA sequence: TGTGCCAGCAGGGCTGGGGGCGGAGGGAACACTGAAGCTTTCTTT.

The J gene is TRBJ2-1, the V gene TRBV7-2, with 14 bases matching TRBD2. With V trimmed by 5 bases and J by 0 bases, 9 bases remained unmatched. CDR3 length: 19 amino acids. Germline lookup yields CDR1 SGHTA and CDR2 FQGNSA. The CDR3 sequence is CASSPWGLAGASSYNEQFF. The DNA for the CDR3 is TGTGCCAGCAGCCCCTGGGGACTAGCGGGGGCGAGCTCCTACAATGAGCAGTTCTTC. The full variable domain, rest sourced from reference TRBV7-2 and TRBJ2-1, is GAGVSQSPSNKVTEKGKDVELRCDPISGHTALYWYRQSLGQGLEFLIYFQGNSAPDKSGLPSDRFSAERTGGSVSTLTIQRTQQEDSAVYLCASSPWGLAGASSYNEQFFGPGTRLTVL.

This sequence joins TRBV6-6 and TRBJ1-5, with D tentatively TRBD1 (6 bases). CDR3 length equals 15 residues. V was shortened by 7 bases and J by 11 bases, with 24 bases between the two germline ends. Germline CDR1 and CDR2: MNHNY and SVGAGI (reference sequence). Here the CDR3 DNA reads TGTGCCAGCACCCCACGGGGGCAGTCCGGGGGGACCCAGCATTTT. As protein: CASTPRGQSGGTQHF.

About this clonotype itself: Because the CDR3's place on the DNA is in doubt, the DNA is left out and the CDR3 is given as listed by TCRdb. This rearrangement joins TRBV5-1 to TRBJ2-1; the tabulated D call, TRBD2, remains unverified against the DNA. Germline lookup yields CDR1 SGHRS and CDR2 YFSETQ. Including both end residues, the CDR3 is 16 amino acids long. This CDR3 reads CASSLFGGGTYNERFF.

The gene calls are TRBV28 and TRBJ2-1; D not resolved. The CDR3 covers 14 residues. Germline V gene sequence: CDR1 MDHEN, CDR2 SYDVKM. With 3 bases removed from V and 10 bases from J, the gap between germline ends came to 16 bases. CDR3 region: CASSLDSVTYEQFF. The CDR3 region has the DNA TGTGCCAGCAGTTTGGATTCGGTAACCTACGAGCAGTTCTTC.

The rearrangement links TRBV20-1 to TRBJ1-5; 7 bases line up with TRBD1. This CDR3 spans 15 amino acids. V lost 2 bases, J lost 4 bases, and 8 bases stayed unmatched. Germline V gene lookup returns CDR1 DFQATT and CDR2 SNEGSKA (reference sequence). The CDR3 protein is CSARPTDRNNQPQHF. The CDR3 DNA is TGCAGTGCTAGACCTACGGACAGGAATAATCAGCCCCAGCATTTT.

The chain couples TRBV28 to TRBJ1-4; the D gene is possibly TRBD1 (5 bases). The CDR3 extends over 15 amino acids. Trimming took off 6 bases at V and 4 bases at J, with 15 bases between the two ends. Germline loops: CDR1 MDHEN, CDR2 SYDVKM. CDR3 sequence (DNA): TGTGCCAGCAGCCCCCCGGGGCGGATTAATGAAAAACTGTTTTTT. This codes for CASSPPGRINEKLFF.

V usage is TRBV20-1 and J usage is TRBJ2-1, with D possibly TRBD1 on 6 matching bases. Between the trimmed V and J ends, which lost 0 bases and 1 base, there was a span of 13 bases. This CDR3 spans 16 amino acids. Germline CDR1 is DFQATT and CDR2 is SNEGSKA (reference sequence). This chain's CDR3 is CSARDIGQLSYNEQFF. CDR3 in DNA: TGCAGTGCTAGAGATATCGGACAGCTGTCCTACAATGAGCAGTTCTTC.

As regards this clonotype: This may come from a read error, since a much larger clone is one base off. The chain links TRBV28 to TRBJ2-1; no firm D call. Germline CDR1 is MDHEN and CDR2 is SYDVKM. The CDR3 extends over 12 amino acids. CDR3 in DNA: TGTGCCAGCACTTTTTCATTCAATGGGCAGTTCTTC. Translation gives CASTFSFNGQFF.

This rearrangement joins TRBV20-1 to TRBJ2-1; 12 positions match TRBD2. Germline V gives CDR1 DFQATT, CDR2 SNEGSKA (reference sequence). This CDR3 comprises 17 residues. With V trimmed by 3 bases and J by 1 base, 7 bases remained unmatched. CDR3 DNA: TGCAGTGCTAGCTCTAGCGGGAGGGCTCCTTCCTACAATGAGCAGTTCTTC. This translates into CSASSSGRAPSYNEQFF.

The chain recombines TRBV2 with TRBJ2-7; no firm D call. V lost 2 bases and J 4 bases, leaving 9 bases between the germline ends. There are 13 residues in the CDR3. CDR1 is SNHLY and CDR2 is FYNNEI in the germline V gene. The CDR3: CASSEPLWYEQYF. In DNA, the CDR3 is TGTGCCAGCAGTGAACCGCTGTGGTACGAGCAGTACTTC.

The CDR3 coding sequence is TGTGCCATCAGTGGGGGACAGCTCTCTGGAAACACCATATATTTT. Translating it yields CAISGGQLSGNTIYF. V usage is TRBV10-3 and J usage is TRBJ1-3; 7 nucleotides match TRBD1. The trim removed 4 bases at V and 0 bases at J, leaving 3 bases unmatched. This CDR3 has 15 amino acids. The V gene's germline CDR1 is ENHRY and CDR2 SYGVKD.

This clonotype was observed a few times. V usage is TRBV14 and J usage is TRBJ1-2; 9 bases are a match to TRBD1. Germline loops: CDR1 SGHDN, CDR2 FVKESK. The CDR3 extends over 15 amino acids. V shed 3 bases and J 1 base; nucleotides not matched to a gene: 3. CDR3 DNA sequence: TGTGCCAGCAGCCACCTGACAGGGGGTAACTATGGCTACACCTTC. Amino acids: CASSHLTGGNYGYTF.

This clonotype was counted a single time. A much larger clone differs by one base, so this may be a read error. This likely comes from a read error, as the CDR3 has no conserved phenylalanine or tryptophan at its end. This chain links TRBV7-8 with TRBJ2-4; possibly TRBD1 for D (5 bases). The DNA end is a closer match to TRBJ2-5, so the J assignment may be wrong. Looked up from germline, CDR1 is SGHVS and CDR2 is FQNEAQ. The CDR3 has 13 residues. This CDR3 is CASSIRQLETQYL. The CDR3 nucleotides are TGTGCCAGCAGCATCCGACAGTTAGAGACCCAGTACCTC.

This clonotype was recorded a few times. The rearrangement joins TRBV6-1 to TRBJ2-6; 11 bases line up with TRBD1. Germline CDR1 and CDR2: MNHNS and SASEGT. Germline trimming cut 6 bases from V and 0 bases from J; bases unmatched to any gene: 4. This CDR3 contains 17 residues. For the CDR3, the DNA is TGTGCCAGCAGAACCGGGACAGGGGGCTCTGGGGCCAACGTCCTGACTTTC. It encodes CASRTGTGGSGANVLTF.

This chain connects TRBV29-1 to TRBJ2-5, with D perhaps assigned TRBD1 or TRBD2 (5 bases each). The germline V gene encodes CDR1 SQVTM and CDR2 ANQGSEA. The CDR3 extends over 15 amino acids. The V end was cut by 4 bases, the J end by 4 bases, with 19 bases between. The CDR3 nucleotides read TGCAGCGTTGTCGGGGTAGGGGACCAGCCAGAGACCCAGTACTTC. Translation: CSVVGVGDQPETQYF.

The rearrangement uses TRBV4-1 and TRBJ2-1, with TRBD2 identical over 8 bases. The length of the CDR3 is 15 residues. Germline-derived CDR1 and CDR2 are MGHRA and YSYEKL. Trimming at V came to 3 bases and at J to 7 bases, leaving 8 bases not matched to a gene. The CDR3 is CASSQVAGPRNEQFF. The CDR3 DNA sequence: TGCGCCAGCAGCCAGGTAGCGGGGCCTCGGAATGAGCAGTTCTTC.

This chain connects TRBV5-1 to TRBJ2-3; D is perhaps TRBD2 (6 bases). CDR3 size: 15 residues. V lost 3 bases and J 1 base, leaving 12 bases between the germline ends. Germline V gene lookup returns CDR1 SGHRS and CDR2 YFSETQ. CDR3 sequence reads: CASSSDGGRTDTQYF. The CDR3 coding sequence is TGCGCCAGCAGCTCGGACGGGGGACGCACAGATACGCAGTATTTT.

A few counts support this clonotype. This rearrangement joins TRBV4-2 to TRBJ2-1; 11 nucleotides align to TRBD2. The CDR3 loop spans 17 amino acids. The J segment lost 9 bases and the V segment lost 3 bases, leaving 13 bases of the junction unmatched. Germline-derived CDR1 and CDR2 are LGHNA and YNFKEQ. The CDR3 protein is CASSHEIAGGPSGEQFF. CDR3 DNA sequence: TGTGCCAGCAGCCACGAGATAGCGGGAGGGCCGTCAGGTGAGCAGTTCTTC.